These 27 T cell receptor beta chains originate from one sample sequenced in a study of shared clonotypes between healthy human individuals. TCRdb keeps only in-frame clones here, not all; method: immunoSEQ multiplex PCR. The sample contains 450,000 to 500,000 clones, around 80% of which appear only once. The sequenced sample was PBMCs. The receptors originated from a woman aged 40 to 50 in good health. Some clones in this sample may be carry-over from other donors' samples.

The DNA of the CDR3 is TGTGCCAGCAGTTTGAGCCTGAACTCCTACGAGCAGTACTTC. Translation gives CASSLSLNSYEQYF. The V gene is TRBV28, the J gene TRBJ2-7; D is uncertain. Looked up from germline, CDR1 is MDHEN and CDR2 is SYDVKM. V gave up 3 bases and J gave up 0 bases, with 9 bases separating them. The CDR3 is 14 amino acids.

The chain links TRBV5-1 to TRBJ1-4; TRBD1 matches 11 bases. CDR1 is SGHRS and CDR2 is YFSETQ in the germline V gene. This CDR3 has 15 residues. J gave up 6 bases and V 4 bases, and 5 bases lay outside the gene matches. The CDR3 region is CASSPGDRGDEKLFF. The CDR3 nucleotides are TGCGCCAGCAGCCCAGGGGACAGGGGGGATGAAAAACTGTTTTTT.

V gene TRBV19 combines with J gene TRBJ2-7; D is possibly TRBD1 or TRBD2 (5 bases each). Germline CDR1 LNHDA, CDR2 SQIVND (reference sequence). The V gene lost 6 bases and the J gene lost 9 bases, with 21 bases spanning the gap. The CDR3 sequence is 14 residues long. CDR3 DNA sequence: TGTGCCAGTAGCCCGGGGACCCTACGAGTTGGGCAGTACTTC. Its translation is CASSPGTLRVGQYF.

This chain connects TRBV2 to TRBJ2-3, with unresolved D. Germline lookup yields CDR1 SNHLY and CDR2 FYNNEI. The CDR3 spans 14 residues. V lost 8 bases and J lost 2, with 14 bases in between. The CDR3 DNA follows: TGTGCCAGCCGTCAATTGGGAAACACAGATACGCAGTATTTT. Its protein product is CASRQLGNTDTQYF.

The chain uses TRBV6-5 and TRBJ2-7, with 8 bases matching TRBD1. The ends lost 0 bases at V and 3 bases at J; junction bases unmatched: 4. This CDR3 spans 15 amino acids. Germline CDR1 is MNHEY and CDR2 is SVGAGI. CDR3 nucleotide sequence: TGTGCCAGCAGTTACTCGATGGACAGGGACTACGAGCAGTACTTC. Translation gives CASSYSMDRDYEQYF.

The chain recombines TRBV9 with TRBJ2-5; D gene uncertain. The V end lost 3 bases, the J end lost 2 bases, and 17 bases lay between the germline ends. The CDR3 is 16 amino acids. Germline-derived CDR1 and CDR2 are SGDLS and YYNGEE. The CDR3 protein is CASSAGDWYLQETQYF. The CDR3 region has the DNA TGTGCCAGCAGCGCCGGAGACTGGTATTTACAAGAGACCCAGTACTTC.

The chain combines TRBV18 with TRBJ1-5; weak D call: TRBD1 (6 bases). Germline V lookup: CDR1 KGHSH, CDR2 LQKENI. Trimming removed 2 bases from V and 5 bases from J, with 19 bases in between. CDR3 length: 17 residues. The CDR3 loop is CASSPSDGTLSDQPQHF. For the CDR3, the DNA is TGTGCCAGCTCACCATCCGATGGGACACTGTCGGATCAGCCCCAGCATTTT.

Details on this clone: Other DNA sequences in the same sample also yield this CDR3. The chain recombines TRBV28 with TRBJ2-7; 11 bases are a match to TRBD2. V shed 6 bases and J 12 bases; nucleotides not matched to a gene: 13. There are 14 residues in the CDR3. Germline V gene lookup returns CDR1 MDHEN and CDR2 SYDVKM. CDR3 nucleotides: TGTGCCAGCAGCTCCTTAGCGGGAGGGCAACGGGGGTACTTC. Encoded protein: CASSSLAGGQRGYF. Based on the CDR3 plus reference TRBV28 and TRBJ2-7, the full variable domain is DVKVTQSSRYLVKRTGEKVFLECVQDMDHENMFWYRQDPGLGLRLIYFSYDVKMKEKGDIPEGYSVSREKKERFSLILESASTNQTSMYLCASSSLAGGQRGYFGPGTRLTVT.

The V gene is TRBV7-6, the J gene TRBJ1-5, with TRBD1 as a possible D gene (5 bases). The V gene lost 5 bases and the J gene lost 9 bases, with 14 bases spanning the gap. CDR1 SGHVS and CDR2 FNYEAQ come from the germline V gene. The CDR3 length is 13 residues. CDR3 DNA sequence: TGTGCCAGCAGCCTAACGGGACCGGGGCCCCAGCATTTT. Translation: CASSLTGPGPQHF.

This sequence joins TRBV29-1 and TRBJ2-5, with 10 bases fitting TRBD2. CDR1 and CDR2 (germline): SQVTM, ANQGSEA. This CDR3 has 14 residues. J lost 4 bases, V lost 7 bases, and 9 bases had no gene match. CDR3 region: CSAVAGGAGETQYF. The CDR3 DNA reads as TGCAGCGCGGTAGCGGGAGGCGCCGGAGAGACCCAGTACTTC.

The V gene is TRBV7-3, the J gene TRBJ1-1; D not resolved. Germline CDR1 and CDR2: SGHTA and FQGTGA. The CDR3 loop spans 13 amino acids. V was cut by 5 bases and J by 6 bases, with 13 bases left in between. The CDR3 loop reads CASSPRAEAEAFF. The CDR3 bases are TGTGCCAGCAGCCCAAGGGCAGAAGCTGAAGCTTTCTTT.

DNA for the CDR3: TGTGCCAGCAGTTTATTGGGCACGTCTGAAGCTTTCTTT. The encoded protein is CASSLLGTSEAFF. The chain recombines TRBV28 with TRBJ1-1; D unresolved. The CDR3 length is 13 residues. V lost 1 base to trimming and J lost 6 bases, with 9 bases between them. The germline CDR1 and CDR2 sequences are MDHEN and SYDVKM.

The chain uses TRBV5-4 and TRBJ1-1; D ambiguous. Trimming removed 0 bases at V and 2 bases at J, with 8 bases between. CDR1 is SGHNT, CDR2 YYREEE, per germline (reference sequence). This CDR3 has 14 amino acids. CDR3 coding DNA: TGTGCCAGCAGCTTGGCCGGGATTAACACTGAAGCTTTCTTT. Amino acids: CASSLAGINTEAFF.

The V call is TRBV19, the J call TRBJ2-1; D is undetermined. CDR3 length: 15 residues. V shed 8 bases and J shed 5 bases, with 19 bases lying between them. Germline V gene lookup returns CDR1 LNHDA and CDR2 SQIVND (reference sequence). CDR3 region: CASSRTGRPDNEQFF. The CDR3 DNA is TGTGCCAGTTCCCGAACCGGGCGGCCCGACAATGAGCAGTTCTTC. The full variable domain, with the rest looked up from reference TRBV19 and TRBJ2-1, is DGGITQSPKYLFRKEGQNVTLSCEQNLNHDAMYWYRQDPGQGLRLIYYSQIVNDFQKGDIAEGYSVSREKKESFPLTVTSAQKNPTAFYLCASSRTGRPDNEQFFGPGTRLTVL.

The chain couples TRBV7-3 to TRBJ2-3; weak D call: TRBD2 (5 bases). The ends were cut back, 4 bases at V and 9 bases at J, with 11 bases in the middle. From germline, CDR1 is SGHTA and CDR2 FQGTGA. The CDR3 length is 12 residues. DNA of the CDR3: TGTGCCAGCAGCTCTCCTGGCGGGACGCAGTATTTT. This gives the protein CASSSPGGTQYF.

This CDR3 reads CASSYSSGQGDTQYF. The CDR3 bases are TGTGCCAGCAGTTACTCGAGTGGGCAGGGAGATACGCAGTATTTT. This sequence joins TRBV6-6 and TRBJ2-3; D is perhaps TRBD1 (5 bases). Germline assignment: CDR1 MNHNY and CDR2 SVGAGI (reference sequence). CDR3 length: 15 residues. Trimming took off 0 bases at V and 5 bases at J, with 12 bases between the two ends.

This rearrangement joins TRBV5-1 to TRBJ2-1; TRBD1 agrees at 8 bases. The trim removed 0 bases at V and 4 bases at J, leaving 3 bases unmatched. Looked up from germline, CDR1 is SGHRS and CDR2 is YFSETQ. The length of the CDR3 is 15 residues. The CDR3 DNA reads TGCGCCAGCAGCTTGGCCCGACAGGGGTACAATGAGCAGTTCTTC. It translates to CASSLARQGYNEQFF.

The chain is built from TRBV7-2 and TRBJ2-5; no clear D gene. The germline CDR1 and CDR2 sequences are SGHTA and FQGNSA. The CDR3 is made up of 13 amino acids. Trimming took 1 base from V and 11 from J, leaving 14 bases between them. The CDR3, as DNA: TGTGCCAGCAGCTTAGAACCGATTTATGGGCAGTACTTC. It translates to CASSLEPIYGQYF.

This sequence joins TRBV30 and TRBJ1-4; D perhaps matches TRBD1 (6 bases). Germline V gene lookup returns CDR1 GTSNPN and CDR2 SVGIG (reference sequence). The CDR3 is made up of 14 amino acids. V lost 2 bases, J lost 7 bases, and 14 bases lay in between. In nucleotides, the CDR3 is TGTGCCTGGAGTAGGGACATGGTTTTTGAAAAACTGTTTTTT. It is translated as CAWSRDMVFEKLFF.

The CDR3 region is CASTPGTDYTEAFF. For the CDR3, the DNA is TGTGCCAGCACCCCCGGGACAGACTACACTGAAGCTTTCTTT. J is TRBJ1-1 and V is TRBV28, with 7 nucleotides matching TRBD1. The CDR3 has 14 amino acids. V lost 7 bases to trimming and J lost 3 bases; unmatched junction nucleotides: 8. Per the germline V gene, CDR1 is MDHEN and CDR2 is SYDVKM.

The J gene is TRBJ2-5, the V gene TRBV23-1; no definite D call. TRBV23-1 has ORF status, its function being uncertain. V was cut by 0 bases and J by 0 bases, with 8 bases left in between. The CDR3 covers 15 residues. The DNA for the CDR3 is TGCGCCAGCAGTCAATCGCTTACAGACCAAGAGACCCAGTACTTC. This codes for CASSQSLTDQETQYF.

The rearrangement joins TRBV30 to TRBJ1-1, with 8 bases matching TRBD1. The CDR3 sequence is 16 residues long. Germline trimming cut 3 bases from V and 5 bases from J; bases unmatched to any gene: 14. CDR1 GTSNPN and CDR2 SVGIG come from the germline V gene (reference sequence). For the CDR3, the DNA is TGTGCCTGGAGCCCCCACCTCCAGGGGGCAGAGACTGAAGCTTTCTTT. Its translation: CAWSPHLQGAETEAFF. Drawing the rest from reference TRBV30 and TRBJ1-1, the complete variable domain is SQTIHQWPATLVQPVGSPLSLECTVEGTSNPNLYWYRQAAGRGLQLLFYSVGIGQISSEVPQNLSASRPQDRQFILSSKKLLLSDSGFYLCAWSPHLQGAETEAFFGQGTRLTVV.

The chain couples TRBV5-6 to TRBJ1-2, with 7 positions matching TRBD1. The CDR3 loop spans 15 amino acids. With 4 bases clipped from V and 4 bases from J, the junction kept 10 bases outside the gene matches. CDR1 SGHDT and CDR2 YYEEEE come from the germline V gene. The CDR3 region is CASSATGTVVYGYTF. CDR3 bases: TGTGCCAGCAGCGCAACCGGGACAGTGGTCTATGGCTACACCTTC. Drawing the rest from reference TRBV5-6 and TRBJ1-2, the complete variable domain is DAGVTQSPTHLIKTRGQQVTLRCSPKSGHDTVSWYQQALGQGPQFIFQYYEEEERQRGNFPDRFSGHQFPNYSSELNVNALLLGDSALYLCASSATGTVVYGYTFGSGTRLTVV.

The V gene is TRBV27, the J gene TRBJ1-4; D remains ambiguous. V lost 3 bases, J lost 0 bases, and 8 bases lay in between. CDR1 and CDR2 from the germline V gene are MNHEY and SMNVEV (reference sequence). The CDR3 has 15 amino acids. This CDR3 is CASSFLGATNEKLFF. The CDR3 nucleotides read TGTGCCAGCAGTTTCTTGGGCGCAACTAATGAAAAACTGTTTTTT.

The chain has TRBV27 and TRBJ2-6, with 11 bases lining up with TRBD2. Germline CDR1 is MNHEY and CDR2 is SMNVEV (reference sequence). The CDR3 is 17 amino acids. V was clipped by 2 bases and J by 0 bases; unmatched bases: 0. Here the CDR3 reads CASSLLAGGSGANVLTF. CDR3 sequence (DNA): TGTGCCAGCAGTTTACTAGCGGGGGGCTCTGGGGCCAACGTCCTGACTTTC.

The genes are TRBV21-1 and TRBJ2-5; no check of the table's D call, TRBD1, against the DNA was made. TRBV21-1 is annotated as a pseudogene. CDR3 length equals 12 residues. DNA for the CDR3: TGTGCCAGCAGGGGACAAGCGGAGACCCAGTACTTC. This translates into CASRGQAETQYF.

This chain uses TRBV5-5 with TRBJ2-7, with D maybe TRBD1 (5 bases). The germline V and J ends were trimmed by 1 base and 2 bases, with 7 bases remaining between them. CDR3 length: 13 residues. Germline values: CDR1 SGHKS, CDR2 YYEKEE (reference sequence). The CDR3 bases are TGTGCCAGCAGCTTGAAGGGGACCTACGAGCAGTACTTC. This gives the protein CASSLKGTYEQYF.